The source of this T cell receptor beta chain is a study of blood T cell repertoires in COVID-19. Study summary: There were acute and convalescent COVID-19 samples, and they came from the United States, Italy and Spain.

Trimming took 1 base from V and 11 from J, leaving 14 bases between them. The CDR3 totals 13 residues. Some clones are missing from TCRdb's copy, which holds only in-frame ones; the method was immunoSEQ multiplex PCR. The repertoire has about 52,000 clones, roughly 84% of them found once; the top ten carry 15%. The receptor was derived from a human donor with active COVID-19. The donor label of this sample is uncertain. Sequencing was carried out using peripheral blood. The V and J genes are TRBV12-3 or TRBV12-4 and TRBJ1-1; tentatively, D is TRBD1 (5 bases). The DNA for the CDR3 is TGTGCCAGCAGTTTAGATGGGGCCGGCCAGGCTTTCTTT. It codes for CASSLDGAGQAFF.